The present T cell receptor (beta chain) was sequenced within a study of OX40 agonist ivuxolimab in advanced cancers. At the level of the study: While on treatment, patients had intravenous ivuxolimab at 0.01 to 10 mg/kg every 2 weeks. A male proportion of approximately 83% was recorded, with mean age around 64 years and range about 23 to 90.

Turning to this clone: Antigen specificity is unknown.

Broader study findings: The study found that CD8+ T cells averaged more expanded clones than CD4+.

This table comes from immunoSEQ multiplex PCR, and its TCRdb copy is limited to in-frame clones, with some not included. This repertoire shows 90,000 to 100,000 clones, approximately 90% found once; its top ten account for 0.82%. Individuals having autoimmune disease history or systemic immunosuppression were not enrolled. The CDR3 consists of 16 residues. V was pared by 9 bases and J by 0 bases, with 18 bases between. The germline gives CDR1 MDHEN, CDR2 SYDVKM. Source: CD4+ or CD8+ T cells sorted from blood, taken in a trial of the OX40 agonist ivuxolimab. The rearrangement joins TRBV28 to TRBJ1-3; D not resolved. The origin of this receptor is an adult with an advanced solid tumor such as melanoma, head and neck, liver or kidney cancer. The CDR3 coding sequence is TGTGCCAGTCCTCCTTCGGACGGTGACTCTGGAAACACCATATATTTT. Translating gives CASPPSDGDSGNTIYF.